These 20 T cell receptor beta chains were sequenced from one sample in a study of blood T cell repertoires in COVID-19. Some clones are missing from TCRdb's copy, which holds only in-frame ones; the method was immunoSEQ multiplex PCR. The sample holds approximately 280,000 clones; approximately 90% are singletons and the top ten take approximately 4.2%. Sequenced sample: peripheral blood. These receptor sequences come from a middle-aged man with acute or convalescent COVID-19.

This clone was seen a single time. The chain links TRBV6-5 to TRBJ2-7; TRBD1 agrees at 11 bases. With 6 bases clipped from V and 3 bases from J, the junction kept 4 bases outside the gene matches. Germline CDR1 reads MNHEY; CDR2 reads SVGAGI. The CDR3 length is 14 residues. DNA for the CDR3: TGTGCCAGCAGACTCGGGACAGGGGGCTACGAGCAGTACTTC. This sequence encodes CASRLGTGGYEQYF.

The chain couples TRBV19 to TRBJ1-1; 8 bases line up with TRBD1. Germline V gene lookup returns CDR1 LNHDA and CDR2 SQIVND (reference sequence). V lost 7 bases, J lost 5 bases, and 9 bases stayed unmatched. The CDR3 runs to 14 residues. The CDR3, as DNA: TGTGCCAGTAAACCTGTGACAGGGGCGACTGAAGCTTTCTTT. Its protein is CASKPVTGATEAFF.

The rearrangement joins TRBV19 to TRBJ2-3; 9 bases align to TRBD1. Germline values: CDR1 LNHDA, CDR2 SQIVND (reference sequence). Trimming cost V 8 bases and J 2 bases; bases outside gene matches: 8. CDR3 length equals 15 residues. This chain's CDR3 is CASSAGTGLTDTQYF. The CDR3 DNA reads as TGTGCCAGTTCCGCCGGGACAGGGCTCACAGATACGCAGTATTTT. The entire variable domain, with the rest obtained from reference TRBV19 and TRBJ2-3, is as follows: DGGITQSPKYLFRKEGQNVTLSCEQNLNHDAMYWYRQDPGQGLRLIYYSQIVNDFQKGDIAEGYSVSREKKESFPLTVTSAQKNPTAFYLCASSAGTGLTDTQYFGPGTRLTVL.

This chain uses TRBV19 with TRBJ1-2, with 9 bases that match TRBD1. The V and J ends lost 7 bases and 2 bases, in that order; junction bases with no gene match: 5. The CDR3 totals 14 residues. Per germline, CDR1 LNHDA and CDR2 SQIVND (reference sequence). The CDR3 DNA sequence: TGTGCCAGTACCGTTACAGGGGGCAACTATGGCTACACCTTC. Protein product: CASTVTGGNYGYTF.

This rearrangement joins TRBV7-2 to TRBJ1-2, with 9 nucleotides matching TRBD1. Germline lookup yields CDR1 SGHTA and CDR2 FQGNSA. J was trimmed by 1 base and V by 5 bases; bases with no gene match: 5. The CDR3 has 15 residues. The CDR3 DNA reads as TGTGCCAGCAGCCCGGGACAGGGCCTTAACTATGGCTACACCTTC. It translates to CASSPGQGLNYGYTF. Variable domain in full (rest from reference TRBV7-2 and TRBJ1-2): GAGVSQSPSNKVTEKGKDVELRCDPISGHTALYWYRQSLGQGLEFLIYFQGNSAPDKSGLPSDRFSAERTGGSVSTLTIQRTQQEDSAVYLCASSPGQGLNYGYTFGSGTRLTVV.

This chain connects TRBV28 to TRBJ1-2; the match to TRBD1 covers 10 bases. Germline V gene lookup returns CDR1 MDHEN and CDR2 SYDVKM. The CDR3 is 12 amino acids. The trim removed 8 bases at V and 6 bases at J, leaving 3 bases unmatched. As DNA, the CDR3 is TGTGCCAGCCAGGGACAGGGGAATGGCTACACCTTC. It translates to CASQGQGNGYTF.

CDR3 bases: TGTGCCAGCAGCTTAGCGCAGGGTAGGGAGCAGTACTTC. Amino acids: CASSLAQGREQYF. This chain uses TRBV7-9 with TRBJ2-7; possibly TRBD1 for D (5 bases). In germline, CDR1 is SEHNR, CDR2 FQNEAQ (reference sequence). CDR3 length: 13 amino acids. V was trimmed by 0 bases and J by 7 bases, leaving 10 bases between them.

This clone is a singleton in its sample. The chain links TRBV7-6 to TRBJ2-1; 11 nucleotides agree with TRBD2. Unmatched junction bases numbered 9, after V lost 1 base and J lost 7 bases. Germline V gives CDR1 SGHVS, CDR2 FNYEAQ. CDR3 length equals 17 residues. As DNA, the CDR3 is TGTGCCAGCAGCTTAGATCTTAGCGGGGGGGCAAGAAATGAGCAGTTCTTC. Translating it yields CASSLDLSGGARNEQFF.

The CDR3 bases are TGTGCCAGCAGTCAGGGGGGAATCTCTGGGGCCAACGTCCTGACTTTC. This codes for CASSQGGISGANVLTF. The rearrangement uses TRBV2 and TRBJ2-6, with D maybe TRBD1 (7 bases). The CDR3 sequence is 16 residues long. Trimming removed 5 bases at V and 0 bases at J, with 11 bases between. Germline V gives CDR1 SNHLY, CDR2 FYNNEI.

This chain joins TRBV7-6 and TRBJ2-7, with 9 bases lining up with TRBD2. This CDR3 comprises 16 residues. Germline lookup yields CDR1 SGHVS and CDR2 FNYEAQ. V gave up 4 bases and J gave up 4 bases; unmatched junction bases: 11. CDR3 sequence reads: CASSSWSGGGVYEQYF. In DNA form, the CDR3 reads TGTGCCAGCAGCTCCTGGTCGGGCGGGGGGGTGTACGAGCAGTACTTC.

This chain's CDR3 is CASSEAWDTLNTEAFF. The CDR3 DNA reads as TGTGCCAGCAGTGAAGCTTGGGACACCTTGAACACTGAAGCTTTCTTT. The chain links TRBV6-1 to TRBJ1-1; D might be TRBD1 (6 bases). The CDR3 consists of 16 residues. V lost 0 bases and J 0 bases, leaving 11 bases between the germline ends. Germline-derived CDR1 and CDR2 are MNHNS and SASEGT.

This rearrangement joins TRBV14 to TRBJ1-2, with unresolved D. This CDR3 spans 12 amino acids. The germline gives CDR1 SGHDN, CDR2 FVKESK. Between the trimmed V and J ends, which lost 0 bases and 10 bases, there was a span of 9 bases. In nucleotides, the CDR3 is TGTGCCAGCAGCCAAGATCGTCGGGACTACACCTTC. Amino acid sequence: CASSQDRRDYTF.

This chain connects TRBV7-2 to TRBJ1-3, with D tentatively TRBD1 (5 bases). The CDR3 length is 15 residues. V lost 1 base and J 4 bases, leaving 11 bases between the germline ends. Germline CDR1 reads SGHTA; CDR2 reads FQGNSA. The DNA of the CDR3 is TGTGCCAGCAGCTTAGTAGGGGATGCAGGAAACACCATATATTTT. Translation: CASSLVGDAGNTIYF.

The chain carries TRBV28 and TRBJ1-1, with D uncertain. There are 17 residues in the CDR3. Trimming took 2 bases from V and 5 from J, leaving 21 bases between them. Per germline, CDR1 MDHEN and CDR2 SYDVKM. The CDR3 reads CASSLAGWGKVETEAFF. Here the CDR3 DNA reads TGTGCCAGCAGTTTAGCGGGGTGGGGAAAGGTGGAAACTGAAGCTTTCTTT.

This chain links TRBV5-6 with TRBJ1-3; 10 bases line up with TRBD1. Germline CDR1 is SGHDT and CDR2 is YYEEEE. V trimming: 0 bases; J trimming: 0 bases; junction bases outside the gene matches: 3. This CDR3 is 17 amino acids long. CDR3 residues: CASSLEGQGYSGNTIYF. The CDR3 DNA reads TGTGCCAGCAGCTTGGAGGGACAGGGGTACTCTGGAAACACCATATATTTT.

In nucleotides, the CDR3 is TGTGCCAGCAGTCCAGATCCCGGGACAGGGTGGGGCACCGGGGAGCTGTTTTTT. It is translated as CASSPDPGTGWGTGELFF. J is TRBJ2-2 and V is TRBV7-6, with 9 bases matching TRBD1. The germline CDR1 and CDR2 sequences are SGHVS and FNYEAQ. The ends lost 6 bases at V and 4 bases at J; junction bases unmatched: 15. The length of the CDR3 is 18 residues.

The J gene is TRBJ2-2, the V gene TRBV5-1, with 7 nucleotides matching TRBD1. From germline, CDR1 is SGHRS and CDR2 YFSETQ. The CDR3 totals 16 residues. V lost 2 bases and J lost 4; bases outside the gene matches: 8. CDR3: CASSFYEGAATGELFF. The CDR3 DNA sequence: TGCGCCAGCAGCTTCTATGAGGGGGCGGCCACCGGGGAGCTGTTTTTT. Full variable domain (missing parts from reference TRBV5-1 and TRBJ2-2): KAGVTQTPRYLIKTRGQQVTLSCSPISGHRSVSWYQQTPGQGLQFLFEYFSETQRNKGNFPGRFSGRQFSNSRSEMNVSTLELGDSALYLCASSFYEGAATGELFFGEGSRLTVL.

The V call is TRBV7-8, the J call TRBJ2-1; D may be TRBD1 (6 bases). V was clipped by 5 bases and J by 10 bases, with 12 bases between them. The CDR3 consists of 12 residues. Germline lookup yields CDR1 SGHVS and CDR2 FQNEAQ. The CDR3 loop is CASSPRQGEQFF. For the CDR3, the DNA is TGTGCCAGCAGCCCCCGGCAGGGGGAGCAGTTCTTC.

The CDR3 loop is CASSVDLRVGRNTIYF. The CDR3 region has the DNA TGTGCCAGCAGCGTAGATTTGAGGGTTGGACGAAACACCATATATTTT. The rearrangement uses TRBV9 and TRBJ1-3; no reliable D call. Germline V gene lookup returns CDR1 SGDLS and CDR2 YYNGEE. The ends were cut back, 0 bases at V and 5 bases at J, with 15 bases in the middle. The CDR3 has 16 residues. Full variable domain (outside the CDR3, taken from reference TRBV9 and TRBJ1-3): DSGVTQTPKHLITATGQRVTLRCSPRSGDLSVYWYQQSLDQGLQFLIQYYNGEERAKGNILERFSAQQFPDLHSELNLSSLELGDSALYFCASSVDLRVGRNTIYFGEGSWLTVV.

This clone was picked up a small number of times. The rearrangement links TRBV7-9 to TRBJ2-2; 9 bases agree with TRBD1. J gave up 4 bases and V 5 bases, and 5 bases lay outside the gene matches. Per the germline V gene, CDR1 is SEHNR and CDR2 is FQNEAQ (reference sequence). The CDR3 runs 15 residues. The CDR3 is CASSQGQGGTGELFF. The CDR3, as DNA: TGTGCCAGCAGCCAGGGACAGGGAGGCACCGGGGAGCTGTTTTTT.